This TCR beta chain was identified in a study of T cell repertoires in cytomegalovirus infection. Study context: Epitope selection comprised recently identified HLA-C-restricted CMV epitopes and well-studied HLA-B-restricted CMV epitopes. Indications of both CMV infection and matching HLA type were provided by public TCR beta signatures. Study-level results: Individuals carrying CMV plus the relevant HLA were identified by cumulative frequency of public TCR beta families. CMV-specific TCR beta clonotypes restricted by HLA-C dominated the ex vivo response.

As to this clonotype: What it binds is not known.

The germline V gene encodes CDR1 PRHDT and CDR2 FYEKMQ (reference sequence). The CDR3 runs to 16 residues. Trimming cost V 0 bases and J 1 base; bases outside gene matches: 2. Using its own MiXCR run on the reads, TCRdb lists one record per CDR3 protein. The sample carries about 920,000 distinct CDR3 sequences, around 31% recorded once. The chain links TRBV13 to TRBJ1-2; 10 nucleotides line up with TRBD1. Sequencing used cultured CD8+ T cells from PBMCs, obtained from culture after CMV antigen stimulation. This sequence was found in a human donor in good health (CMV status not recorded). Some clones in this sample may be carry-over from other donors' samples. In nucleotides, the CDR3 is TGTGCCAGCAGCTTAGGCCGGACAGGGGGTAACTATGGCTACACCTTC. Its protein product is CASSLGRTGGNYGYTF.